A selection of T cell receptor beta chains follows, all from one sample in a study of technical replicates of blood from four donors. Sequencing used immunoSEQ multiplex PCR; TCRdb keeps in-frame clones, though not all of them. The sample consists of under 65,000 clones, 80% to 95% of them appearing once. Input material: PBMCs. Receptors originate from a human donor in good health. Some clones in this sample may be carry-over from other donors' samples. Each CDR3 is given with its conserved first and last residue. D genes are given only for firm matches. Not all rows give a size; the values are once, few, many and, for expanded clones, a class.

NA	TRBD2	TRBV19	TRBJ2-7	CASSTRPGLAEYEQYF	TGTGCCAGTAGTACGAGGCCGGGACTAGCGGAATACGAGCAGTACTTC
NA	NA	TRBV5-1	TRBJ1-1	CASSLGVGRTEAFF	TGCGCCAGCAGCCTGGGAGTGGGGAGGACTGAAGCTTTCTTT
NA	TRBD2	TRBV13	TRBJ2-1	CASSSRASIAGPGNEQFF	TGTGCCAGCAGCTCTCGGGCGTCCATAGCGGGGCCAGGGAATGAGCAGTTCTTC
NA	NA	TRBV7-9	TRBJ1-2	CASSSQGVTGYTF	TGTGCCAGCAGCTCGCAAGGGGTTACTGGCTACACCTTC
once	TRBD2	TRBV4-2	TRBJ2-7	CASSQDEAGGYEQYF	TGTGCCAGCAGCCAAGACGAAGCGGGGGGTTACGAGCAGTACTTC
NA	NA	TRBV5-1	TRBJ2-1	CASSLGGYNEQFF	TGCGCCAGCAGCTTGGGAGGCTACAATGAGCAGTTCTTC
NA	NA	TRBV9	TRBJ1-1	CASSPLGSMNTEAFF	TGTGCCAGCAGCCCTCTCGGGAGCATGAACACTGAAGCTTTCTTT
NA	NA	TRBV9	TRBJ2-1	CASSVGGRDNEQFF	TGTGCCAGCAGCGTAGGTGGCCGTGACAATGAGCAGTTCTTC
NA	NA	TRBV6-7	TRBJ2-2	CASSYSRRRVEGTGELFF	TGTGCCAGCAGTTACTCGCGGAGGAGAGTGGAAGGCACCGGGGAGCTGTTTTTT
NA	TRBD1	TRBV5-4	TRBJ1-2	CASKAGGGYGYTF	TGTGCCAGCAAAGCAGGGGGAGGCTATGGCTACACCTTC
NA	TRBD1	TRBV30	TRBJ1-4	CAWNRQGGEKLFF	TGTGCCTGGAATCGACAGGGGGGAGAAAAACTGTTTTTT
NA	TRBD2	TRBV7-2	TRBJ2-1	CASSLFPSGIYNEQFF	TGTGCCAGCAGCTTATTTCCTAGCGGGATATACAATGAGCAGTTCTTC
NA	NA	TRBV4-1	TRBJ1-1	CASSQIGLVLAEAFF	TGCGCCAGCAGCCAAATTGGACTCGTTCTGGCTGAAGCTTTCTTT
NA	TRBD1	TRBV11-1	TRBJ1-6	CASSGSGTVSSPLHF	TGTGCCAGCAGCGGGTCCGGGACAGTCAGTTCACCCCTCCACTTT
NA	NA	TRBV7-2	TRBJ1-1	CASSSTGLGDTEAFF	TGTGCCAGCAGCTCCACGGGATTAGGAGACACTGAAGCTTTCTTT
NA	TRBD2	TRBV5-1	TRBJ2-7	CASRAGDVYEQYF	TGCGCCAGTCGGGCGGGAGATGTATACGAGCAGTACTTC
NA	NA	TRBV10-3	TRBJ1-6	CAISVDWKGSTNSPLHF	TGTGCCATCAGTGTTGACTGGAAGGGGTCTACGAATTCACCCCTCCACTTT
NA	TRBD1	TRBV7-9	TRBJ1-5	CASGTSSGGQQHF	TGTGCCAGCGGAACCTCTTCAGGGGGGCAGCAGCATTTT
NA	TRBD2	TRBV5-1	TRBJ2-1	CASSLGLAGNEQFF	TGCGCCAGCAGCTTAGGACTAGCGGGGAATGAGCAGTTCTTC
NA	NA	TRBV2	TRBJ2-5	CASKNRVRETQYF	TGTGCCAGCAAGAACAGGGTTCGGGAGACCCAGTACTTC
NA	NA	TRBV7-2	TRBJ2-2	CASSSRVGTGELFF	TGTGCCAGCAGCTCTCGGGTTGGGACCGGGGAGCTGTTTTTT
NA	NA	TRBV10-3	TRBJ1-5	CAISSGQPPSQHF	TGTGCCATCAGCTCCGGACAGCCCCCGTCCCAGCATTTT
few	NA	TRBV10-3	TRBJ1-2	CAISEQGNYGYTF	TGTGCCATCAGTGAGCAGGGTAACTATGGCTACACCTTC
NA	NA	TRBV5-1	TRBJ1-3	CASSVRPKGDSGNTIYF	TGCGCCAGCAGCGTCAGACCGAAGGGAGACTCTGGAAACACCATATATTTT
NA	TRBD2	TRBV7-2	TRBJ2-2	CASSLALAGVGELFF	TGTGCCAGCAGCTTAGCTCTAGCGGGAGTAGGGGAGCTGTTTTTT
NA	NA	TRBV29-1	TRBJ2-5	CSVVSQETQYF	TGCAGCGTTGTGAGCCAAGAGACCCAGTACTTC
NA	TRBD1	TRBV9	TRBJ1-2	CASSVSGTGDRGYTF	TGTGCCAGCAGCGTATCCGGGACAGGGGATCGAGGCTACACCTTC